Sequencing of this T cell receptor (beta chain) was carried out in a study of T cells after posttransplantation cyclophosphamide. Findings and caveats of the study: Skin or GI-infiltrating T cells shared few TRB sequences with blood. After PTCy, TRB diversity resembled that of CNI/methotrexate controls. Donor-recipient repertoire similarity was low at 1-2 months, rising over year one.

V lost 5 bases and J lost 5; bases outside the gene matches: 11. The length of the CDR3 is 15 residues. Germline CDR1 and CDR2: MNHEY and SVGAGI. For this clone: Its antigen remains unknown.

The data were produced by immunoSEQ multiplex PCR, yet TCRdb's version contains in-frame clones alone and is incomplete. The sample consists of approximately 56,000 clones, 94% of them appearing once. Peripheral blood was collected from the related graft donor on the marrow donation day. The source of this sequence is a woman in her 30s in good health and a related stem cell transplant donor. The material sequenced was PBMCs. This chain connects TRBV6-5 to TRBJ1-2, with 7 positions matching TRBD1. The CDR3 nucleotides read TGTGCCAGCAGTCCCCAATTGGACAGGAATTATGGCTACACCTTC. It is translated as CASSPQLDRNYGYTF.